The sequence of this T cell receptor (beta chain) was determined in a study of T cells after posttransplantation cyclophosphamide. Method: immunoSEQ multiplex PCR; TCRdb's copy keeps in-frame clones and lacks some. In total the sample includes 24,000 or so clones, none of them seen once. Cyclophosphamide on days +3 and +4 followed busulfan-fludarabine conditioning and a marrow graft. The sample here was PBMCs, taken after allogeneic stem cell transplant with posttransplant cyclophosphamide. The receptor was derived from a young adult male patient who received an allogeneic stem cell transplant from a related donor, was CMV-positive, and had no GVHD. A share of the T cells may be of graft donor origin.

The CDR3 here is CASSLGGRVDSPLHF. The CDR3 DNA reads TGTGCCAGCAGTTTAGGCGGCAGGGTGGATTCACCCCTCCACTTT. The J gene is TRBJ1-6, the V gene TRBV28; D possibly corresponds to TRBD1 (5 bases). The V and J ends lost 2 bases and 8 bases respectively, with 13 bases between them. The CDR3 spans 15 residues. Germline CDR1 and CDR2: MDHEN and SYDVKM.